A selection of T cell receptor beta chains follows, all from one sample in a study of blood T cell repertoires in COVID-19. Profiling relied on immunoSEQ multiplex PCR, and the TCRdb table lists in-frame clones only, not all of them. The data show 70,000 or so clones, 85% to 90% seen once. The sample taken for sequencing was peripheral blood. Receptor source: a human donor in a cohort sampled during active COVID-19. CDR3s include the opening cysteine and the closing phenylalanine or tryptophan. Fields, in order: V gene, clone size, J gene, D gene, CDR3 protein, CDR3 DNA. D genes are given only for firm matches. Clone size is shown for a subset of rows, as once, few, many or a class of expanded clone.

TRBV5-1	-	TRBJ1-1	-	CASSLDAGDRAEAFF	TGCGCCAGCAGCTTGGATGCGGGAGACCGGGCTGAAGCTTTCTTT
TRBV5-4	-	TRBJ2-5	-	CASSSSGGGSLQETQYF	TGTGCCAGCAGCTCCTCAGGTGGAGGATCCTTACAAGAGACCCAGTACTTC
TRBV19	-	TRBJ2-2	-	CASTAAPNTGELFF	TGTGCCAGTACGGCGGCCCCGAACACCGGGGAGCTGTTTTTT
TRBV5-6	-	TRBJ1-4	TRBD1	CASTRQGNEKLFF	TGTGCCAGCACCCGACAGGGAAATGAAAAACTGTTTTTT
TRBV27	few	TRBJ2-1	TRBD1	CASSFRDRVVSEQFF	TGTGCCAGCAGTTTCAGGGACAGGGTGGTTAGTGAGCAGTTCTTC
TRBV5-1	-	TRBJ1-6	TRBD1	CASSTLDRENSPLHF	TGCGCCAGCAGCACCCTGGACAGGGAGAATTCACCCCTCCACTTT
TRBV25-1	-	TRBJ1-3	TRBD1	CASSEDRGTVGNTIYF	TGTGCCAGCAGTGAAGATCGGGGGACAGTTGGAAACACCATATATTTT
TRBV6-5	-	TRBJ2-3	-	CASRASTDTQYF	TGTGCCAGTCGCGCTAGCACAGATACGCAGTATTTT
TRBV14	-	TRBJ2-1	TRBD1	CASSHLGQVNEQFF	TGTGCCAGCAGCCACCTGGGACAGGTCAATGAGCAGTTCTTC
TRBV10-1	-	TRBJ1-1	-	CASSAGVAEAFF	TGCGCCAGCAGCGCAGGGGTCGCTGAAGCTTTCTTT
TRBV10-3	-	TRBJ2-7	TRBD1	CAISDDRVADEQYF	TGTGCCATCAGTGATGACAGGGTAGCCGACGAGCAGTACTTC
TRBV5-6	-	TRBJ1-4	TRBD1	CASSFQRTGANEKLFF	TGTGCCAGCAGCTTCCAGAGGACAGGGGCTAATGAAAAACTGTTTTTT
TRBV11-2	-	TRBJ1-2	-	CASSLGGDYGYTF	TGTGCCAGCAGCTTAGGCGGAGATTATGGCTACACCTTC
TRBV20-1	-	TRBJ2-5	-	CSATRAETQYF	TGCAGTGCCACGAGGGCAGAGACCCAGTACTTC
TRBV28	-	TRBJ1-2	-	CAGSLAGEPYGYTF	TGTGCCGGCAGTTTAGCAGGGGAACCCTATGGCTACACCTTC
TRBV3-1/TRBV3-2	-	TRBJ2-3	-	CASSRRSTTDTQYF	TGTGCCAGCAGCAGACGGAGTACGACAGATACGCAGTATTTT
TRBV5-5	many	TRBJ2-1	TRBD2	CASSRDSGRLGNEQFF	TGTGCCAGCAGCCGGGATAGCGGGAGGCTGGGTAATGAGCAGTTCTTC
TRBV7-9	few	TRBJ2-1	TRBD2	CASSLPPRLAGQRDEQFF	TGTGCCAGCAGCTTACCACCCAGACTAGCGGGGCAACGGGATGAGCAGTTCTTC
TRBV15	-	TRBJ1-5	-	CATGEGLTNQPQHF	TGTGCCACGGGGGAGGGATTAACCAATCAGCCCCAGCATTTT
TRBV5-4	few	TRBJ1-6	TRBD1	CASSSGGDRDSPLHF	TGTGCCAGCAGCTCGGGGGGGGACAGGGATTCACCCCTCCACTTT
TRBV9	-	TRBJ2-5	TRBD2	CASSGRTSGRETQYF	TGTGCCAGCAGCGGACGGACTAGCGGGAGGGAGACCCAGTACTTC
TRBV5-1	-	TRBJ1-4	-	CASSLGRGNEKLFF	TGCGCCAGCAGCCTGGGTCGCGGTAATGAAAAACTGTTTTTT
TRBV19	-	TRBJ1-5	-	CASSDRLDQPQHF	TGTGCCAGTAGCGACAGGTTAGATCAGCCCCAGCATTTT
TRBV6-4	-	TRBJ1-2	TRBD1	CASTRDRAYGYTF	TGTGCCAGCACCAGGGACAGGGCTTATGGCTACACCTTC
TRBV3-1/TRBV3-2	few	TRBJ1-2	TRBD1	CASSSPLPGGSLYGYTF	TGTGCCAGCAGTAGCCCCCTCCCAGGGGGTTCCCTCTATGGCTACACCTTC
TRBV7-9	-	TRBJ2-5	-	CASSLGPPRGYQETQYF	TGTGCCAGCAGCTTAGGCCCCCCGCGGGGTTACCAAGAGACCCAGTACTTC
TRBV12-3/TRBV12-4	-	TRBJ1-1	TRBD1	CASSLQGASEAFF	TGTGCCAGCAGCTTACAGGGGGCTTCTGAAGCTTTCTTT
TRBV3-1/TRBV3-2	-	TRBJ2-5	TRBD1	CASSSGTGVLETQYF	TGTGCCAGCAGCTCCGGAACAGGGGTTCTAGAGACCCAGTACTTC
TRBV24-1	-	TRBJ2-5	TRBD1	CATSGLKGAGETQYF	TGTGCCACCAGTGGATTAAAGGGGGCTGGGGAGACCCAGTACTTC
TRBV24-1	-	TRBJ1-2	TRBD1	CATSDPGTGNYGYTF	TGTGCCACCAGTGATCCTGGGACAGGGAACTATGGCTACACCTTC
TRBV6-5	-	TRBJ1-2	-	CASSYSGKGSGYTF	TGTGCCAGCAGTTACTCTGGGAAGGGGTCAGGCTACACCTTC
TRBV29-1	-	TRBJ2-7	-	CSVESTRNYEQYF	TGCAGCGTTGAAAGTACTAGAAACTACGAGCAGTACTTC
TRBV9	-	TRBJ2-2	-	CASSKRGELFF	TGTGCCAGCAGCAAACGGGGGGAGCTGTTTTTT
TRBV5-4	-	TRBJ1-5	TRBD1	CASSQGTENQPQHF	TGTGCCAGCAGCCAGGGGACAGAAAATCAGCCCCAGCATTTT
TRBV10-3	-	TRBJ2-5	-	CAISWTIQETQYF	TGTGCCATCAGTTGGACAATTCAAGAGACCCAGTACTTC
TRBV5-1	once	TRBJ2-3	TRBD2	CASSSDWEGDTQYF	TGCGCCAGCAGCTCGGACTGGGAGGGAGATACGCAGTATTTT
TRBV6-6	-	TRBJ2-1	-	CASSFPEGVDNEQFF	TGTGCCAGCAGTTTCCCAGAGGGCGTAGATAATGAGCAGTTCTTC
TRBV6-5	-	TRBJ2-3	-	CASSYAGFTDTQYF	TGTGCCAGCAGTTATGCGGGGTTCACAGATACGCAGTATTTT
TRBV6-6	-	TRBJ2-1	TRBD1	CASRRTGGGEQFF	TGTGCCAGCAGAAGGACAGGGGGAGGTGAGCAGTTCTTC
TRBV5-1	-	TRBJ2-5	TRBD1	CASSPRTGGETQYF	TGCGCCAGCAGCCCCCGGACAGGTGGGGAGACCCAGTACTTC
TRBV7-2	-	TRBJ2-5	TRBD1	CASSAPRDRSYQETQYF	TGTGCCAGCAGCGCCCCTCGGGACAGATCGTACCAAGAGACCCAGTACTTC
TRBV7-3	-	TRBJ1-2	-	CASSLGSGGSYTF	TGTGCCAGCAGCTTAGGCTCGGGCGGGAGCTACACCTTC
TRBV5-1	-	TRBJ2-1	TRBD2	CASSLGGGTSGRSSYNEQFF	TGCGCCAGCAGCTTGGGAGGGGGGACTAGCGGTAGGAGCTCCTACAATGAGCAGTTCTTC
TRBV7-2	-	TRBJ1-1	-	CASSILGGTEAFF	TGTGCCAGCAGCATTCTGGGGGGCACTGAAGCTTTCTTT
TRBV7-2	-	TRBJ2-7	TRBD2	CASSFTSGSPTSSYEQYF	TGTGCCAGCAGCTTCACTAGCGGGAGTCCCACAAGCTCCTACGAGCAGTACTTC
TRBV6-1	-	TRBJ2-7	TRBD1	CASSEGGGIPYEQYF	TGTGCCAGCAGTGAAGGAGGGGGCATACCCTACGAGCAGTACTTC
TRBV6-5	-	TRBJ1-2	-	CASSYSPAGDYGYTF	TGTGCCAGCAGTTACTCGCCGGCCGGGGACTATGGCTACACCTTC
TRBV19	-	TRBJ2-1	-	CASSQRQNRVNEQFF	TGTGCCAGTAGCCAAAGACAGAACAGGGTAAATGAGCAGTTCTTC
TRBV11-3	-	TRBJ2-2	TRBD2	CASSLDGVGEGNTGELFF	TGTGCCAGCAGCTTAGATGGAGTGGGGGAGGGGAACACCGGGGAGCTGTTTTTT
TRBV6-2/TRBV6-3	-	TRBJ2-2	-	CASSPLGGQNGELFF	TGTGCCAGCAGTCCCCTCGGGGGGCAAAACGGGGAGCTGTTTTTT
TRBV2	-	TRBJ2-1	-	CASNRGRNEQFF	TGTGCCAGCAACCGAGGGCGCAATGAGCAGTTCTTC
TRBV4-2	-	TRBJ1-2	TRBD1	CASSPSQDRGDYGYTF	TGTGCCAGCAGCCCCTCACAGGACAGGGGGGATTATGGCTACACCTTC
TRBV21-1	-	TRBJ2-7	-	CASSKRGFGYEQYF	TGTGCCAGCAGCAAAAGGGGCTTTGGCTACGAGCAGTACTTC
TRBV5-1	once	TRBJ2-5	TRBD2	CASSLGAGDHQETQYF	TGCGCCAGCAGCTTGGGGGCGGGAGACCACCAAGAGACCCAGTACTTC
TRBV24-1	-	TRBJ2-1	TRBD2	CVTSRRSSGTRSGEQFF	TGTGTCACCAGCAGGCGGTCTAGCGGGACCCGATCCGGGGAGCAGTTCTTC
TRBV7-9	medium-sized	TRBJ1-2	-	CASSTPGTFWGYTF	TGTGCCAGCAGCACCCCCGGGACATTTTGGGGCTACACCTTC